Shown below are 13 T cell receptor beta chains from a single sample sequenced in a study of blood T cell repertoires in COVID-19. The repertoire was sequenced with immunoSEQ multiplex PCR; TCRdb's copy has only in-frame clones and lacks some. The sample consists of fewer than 300,000 clones, over 70% of them appearing once. The sequenced material came from peripheral blood. These receptors were obtained from a human donor in a cohort sampled during active COVID-19.

The V and J genes are TRBV29-1 and TRBJ2-1, with D possibly being TRBD1 (5 bases). The CDR3 is made up of 14 amino acids. Germline CDR1 SQVTM, CDR2 ANQGSEA. Trimming removed 0 bases at V and 8 bases at J, with 14 bases between. The CDR3, as DNA: TGCAGCGTTGAAGAGGACACGCTACGTGATGAGCAGTTCTTC. This sequence encodes CSVEEDTLRDEQFF.

The rearrangement uses TRBV15 and TRBJ2-7; a weak D match, TRBD2 (7 bases). This CDR3 has 15 amino acids. Germline V gene lookup returns CDR1 LNHNV and CDR2 YYDKDF (reference sequence). Trimming shortened V by 0 bases and J by 5 bases, and 14 bases separated the two germline ends. CDR3 region: CATSRDPGGQNEQYF. As DNA, the CDR3 is TGTGCCACCAGCAGAGATCCGGGGGGCCAGAACGAGCAGTACTTC.

This clone was seen only once. The rearrangement links TRBV11-2 to TRBJ2-2, with 9 bases aligning to TRBD1. Per germline, CDR1 SGHAT and CDR2 FQNNGV. The J segment lost 4 bases and the V segment lost 1 base, leaving 10 bases of the junction unmatched. The CDR3 sequence is 18 residues long. In DNA form, the CDR3 reads TGTGCCAGCAGCTTAGGGGGGATGGGACAGGGCATCACCGGGGAGCTGTTTTTT. Amino acid sequence: CASSLGGMGQGITGELFF. Together with reference TRBV11-2 and TRBJ2-2, the CDR3 gives the full variable domain: EAGVAQSPRYKIIEKRQSVAFWCNPISGHATLYWYQQILGQGPKLLIQFQNNGVVDDSQLPKDRFSAERLKGVDSTLKIQPAKLEDSAVYLCASSLGGMGQGITGELFFGEGSRLTVL.

CDR3 residues: CASSDRALYQPQHF. For the CDR3, the DNA is TGTGCCAGCTCCGACAGGGCATTATATCAGCCCCAGCATTTT. This chain uses TRBV6-5 with TRBJ1-5; 7 nucleotides agree with TRBD1. Germline CDR1 reads MNHEY; CDR2 reads SVGAGI. Germline trimming cut 8 bases from V and 5 bases from J; bases unmatched to any gene: 9. This CDR3 spans 14 amino acids.

The V and J genes are TRBV5-6 and TRBJ2-3; D gene unclear. CDR3 length: 12 amino acids. Trimming removed 2 bases at V and 3 bases at J, with 4 bases between. Per germline, CDR1 SGHDT and CDR2 YYEEEE. CDR3 nucleotides: TGTGCCAGCAGCTTTTCGACAGATACGCAGTATTTT. It is translated as CASSFSTDTQYF. Together with reference TRBV5-6 and TRBJ2-3, the CDR3 gives the full variable domain: DAGVTQSPTHLIKTRGQQVTLRCSPKSGHDTVSWYQQALGQGPQFIFQYYEEEERQRGNFPDRFSGHQFPNYSSELNVNALLLGDSALYLCASSFSTDTQYFGPGTRLTVL.

The J gene is TRBJ2-7, the V gene TRBV19, with a possible D match to TRBD2 (6 bases). V was clipped by 7 bases and J by 2 bases, with 12 bases between them. The germline CDR1 and CDR2 sequences are LNHDA and SQIVND (reference sequence). CDR3 size: 13 residues. The CDR3 DNA reads as TGTGCCAGTAAGTTTACGGGGGCCTACGAGCAGTACTTC. The encoded protein is CASKFTGAYEQYF. The full variable domain, with the rest looked up from reference TRBV19 and TRBJ2-7, is DGGITQSPKYLFRKEGQNVTLSCEQNLNHDAMYWYRQDPGQGLRLIYYSQIVNDFQKGDIAEGYSVSREKKESFPLTVTSAQKNPTAFYLCASKFTGAYEQYFGPGTRLTVT.

The chain uses TRBV6-5 and TRBJ2-7; D might be TRBD2 (6 bases). The CDR3 extends over 16 amino acids. Trimming pared 0 bases from V and 2 bases from J, leaving 14 bases between. Germline V gene sequence: CDR1 MNHEY, CDR2 SVGAGI. The CDR3 DNA is TGTGCCAGCAGTTACTCACCAAATAGCGGCCCCTACGAGCAGTACTTC. Protein: CASSYSPNSGPYEQYF.

The V gene is TRBV7-2, the J gene TRBJ2-1, with 8 bases matching TRBD1. This CDR3 comprises 16 residues. Germline CDR1 reads SGHTA; CDR2 reads FQGNSA. Trimming removed 10 bases from V and 9 bases from J; junction bases left unmatched: 20. The CDR3 is CAIINPSGTGYLEQFF. The CDR3 region has the DNA TGTGCCATCATTAATCCCTCGGGGACAGGTTACCTTGAGCAGTTCTTC.

The CDR3 nucleotides are TGTGCCAGCAGCTTACAGGGCTCAAAATCTGGGGCCAACGTCCTGACTTTC. Amino acid sequence: CASSLQGSKSGANVLTF. This chain uses TRBV7-2 with TRBJ2-6; D may be TRBD1 (5 bases). V was trimmed by 2 bases and J by 1 base, leaving 12 bases between them. Germline CDR1 reads SGHTA; CDR2 reads FQGNSA. There are 17 residues in the CDR3.

This clone was counted only a few times. The genes are TRBV19 and TRBJ1-1; D perhaps matches TRBD1 (6 bases). Germline V gene lookup returns CDR1 LNHDA and CDR2 SQIVND (reference sequence). Trimming cost V 3 bases and J 5 bases, with 13 bases left between them. This CDR3 contains 14 residues. For the CDR3, the DNA is TGTGCCAGTAGTATGGGACGCCAGGGGACTGAAGCTTTCTTT. Translation: CASSMGRQGTEAFF.

V usage is TRBV15 and J usage is TRBJ1-2; D is possibly TRBD1 (5 bases). Trimming shortened V by 0 bases and J by 9 bases, and 11 bases separated the two germline ends. This CDR3 contains 13 residues. CDR1 and CDR2 from the germline V gene are LNHNV and YYDKDF (reference sequence). CDR3 bases: TGTGCCACCAGCAGAGATCGGGGGACCCGCTACACCTTC. This codes for CATSRDRGTRYTF.

The chain joins TRBV24-1 to TRBJ1-5; maybe TRBD1 (6 bases). CDR3 size: 13 residues. The germline V and J ends were trimmed by 6 bases and 6 bases, with 11 bases remaining between them. The germline gives CDR1 KGHDR, CDR2 SFDVKD. This chain's CDR3 is CATSSGVGQPQHF. DNA for the CDR3: TGTGCCACCAGTTCAGGGGTCGGTCAGCCCCAGCATTTT.

The V call is TRBV6-5, the J call TRBJ1-3; D is unresolved. Trimming took 6 bases from V and 4 from J, leaving 7 bases between them. The CDR3 has 12 residues. The germline CDR1 and CDR2 sequences are MNHEY and SVGAGI. The CDR3 here is CASRQSGNTIYF. CDR3 nucleotide sequence: TGTGCCAGCAGACAGTCCGGAAACACCATATATTTT.